Listed below are T cell receptor beta chains from one sample, sequenced in a study of shared clonotypes between healthy human individuals. Only in-frame clones appear in the TCRdb table, and some are missing; sequencing was by immunoSEQ multiplex PCR. Altogether fewer than 500,000 clones are present, about 79% being singletons, with the ten largest covering 12%. Sample: PBMCs. These receptors all stem from a woman in her 40s in good health. Some clones in this sample may be carry-over from other donors' samples. CDR3s include the opening cysteine and the closing phenylalanine or tryptophan. Each record gives: clone size, J gene, D gene, V gene, CDR3 protein, CDR3 DNA. D genes are given only for firm matches. Where a row states a size, it is once, few, many or the class of an expanded clone; other rows omit it.

size: .
J: TRBJ2-2
D: TRBD2
V: TRBV18
CDR3: CASSMGLAGHEMNTGELFF
DNA: TGTGCCAGCTCCATGGGGCTAGCGGGACACGAAATGAACACCGGGGAGCTGTTTTTT

size: once
J: TRBJ2-5
D: TRBD2
V: TRBV9
CDR3: CASSEERGTSVETQYF
DNA: TGTGCCAGCAGCGAGGAGCGCGGGACTAGCGTAGAGACCCAGTACTTC

size: once
J: TRBJ1-3
D: .
V: TRBV29-1
CDR3: CSVTLPRGGGNTIYF
DNA: TGCAGCGTTACCCTCCCCCGGGGTGGTGGAAACACCATATATTTT

size: .
J: TRBJ2-1
D: TRBD2
V: TRBV7-3
CDR3: CASSLGSGLEEQFF
DNA: TGTGCCAGCAGCTTGGGTAGCGGGCTAGAAGAGCAGTTCTTC

size: .
J: TRBJ2-2
D: .
V: TRBV7-8
CDR3: CASSRTANTGELFF
DNA: TGTGCCAGCAGCCGGACAGCGAACACCGGGGAGCTGTTTTTT

size: .
J: TRBJ2-7
D: .
V: TRBV2
CDR3: CASSPRLGGGRYEQYF
DNA: TGTGCCAGCAGTCCCCGGTTGGGGGGGGGCCGCTACGAGCAGTACTTC

size: once
J: TRBJ1-1
D: .
V: TRBV4-2
CDR3: CASSPAGVGTEAFF
DNA: TGTGCCAGCAGCCCCGCAGGGGTCGGCACTGAAGCTTTCTTT

size: .
J: TRBJ2-2
D: .
V: TRBV30
CDR3: CAWSGFTGRIGGELFF
DNA: TGTGCCTGGAGTGGATTCACAGGGCGTATTGGGGGGGAGCTGTTTTTT

size: few
J: TRBJ1-1
D: .
V: TRBV6-6
CDR3: CASTPQEGVTEAFF
DNA: TGTGCCAGCACCCCGCAGGAGGGAGTCACTGAAGCTTTCTTT

size: .
J: TRBJ2-7
D: TRBD2
V: TRBV27
CDR3: CASSVGLAGSFTMRF
DNA: TGTGCCAGCAGTGTCGGACTAGCGGGATCTTTTACGATGCGCTTC

size: .
J: TRBJ2-2
D: .
V: TRBV19
CDR3: CASSRGELFF
DNA: TGTGCCAGTAGTAGGGGGGAGCTGTTTTTT

size: few
J: TRBJ2-7
D: .
V: TRBV28
CDR3: CASRPSAGTVDRPYF
DNA: TGTGCCAGCAGGCCCTCTGCCGGGACCGTCGACCGCCCGTACTTC

size: .
J: TRBJ1-1
D: .
V: TRBV5-1
CDR3: CASSLRWEGNTEAFF
DNA: TGCGCCAGCAGCTTGCGGTGGGAGGGGAACACTGAAGCTTTCTTT

size: .
J: TRBJ2-7
D: TRBD2
V: TRBV7-6
CDR3: CASSLAGRGGVYEQYF
DNA: TGTGCCAGCAGCTTAGCTGGTCGGGGGGGCGTCTACGAGCAGTACTTC

size: .
J: TRBJ2-5
D: TRBD2
V: TRBV7-2
CDR3: CASSRRTSGGPETQYF
DNA: TGTGCCAGCAGTCGGAGGACTAGCGGCGGACCAGAGACCCAGTACTTC

size: few
J: TRBJ2-2
D: .
V: TRBV19
CDR3: CASSEGFTGELFF
DNA: TGTGCCAGTAGTGAGGGGTTCACCGGGGAGCTGTTTTTT

size: .
J: TRBJ2-3
D: .
V: TRBV18
CDR3: CASSQRRGADTQYF
DNA: TGTGCCAGCTCCCAAAGGAGGGGCGCAGATACGCAGTATTTT